This TCR beta chain was retrieved from a study of cytomegalovirus exposure and HLA in healthy donors. Whole-study results and caveats: Being productive about 87% or about 30% of the time was typical of most TCR beta V segments in an earlier analysis.

PCR primers comprised 60 Vbeta and 13 Jbeta primers. The protocol was immunoSEQ multiplex PCR, while the TCRdb copy is restricted to in-frame clones and leaves out a portion. Among under 200,000 clones listed, about 85% were seen once. V was clipped by 6 bases and J by 4 bases; unmatched bases: 9. Germline V gene data show CDR1 as SGHAT and CDR2 as FQNNGV. The CDR3 length is 16 residues. This clone was observed a single time. Its antigen is unidentified. The sample taken for sequencing was PBMCs. The TCR was taken from a man aged 25-45 years in good health and CMV-seropositive. The chain has TRBV11-2 and TRBJ2-3; 11 positions match TRBD1. The CDR3 reads CASSRFGGQGADTQYF. The CDR3 DNA follows: TGTGCCAGCAGTAGGTTCGGGGGACAGGGGGCAGATACGCAGTATTTT.